A single sample is the source of the 21 T cell receptor beta chains below, sequenced in a study of T-cell memory formation after mild COVID-19. TCRdb passed the 5' RACE reads through MiXCR, listing each CDR3 protein once. Here the sample spans roughly 580,000 distinct CDR3 sequences, over 15% being singletons. The sample was PBMCs or a T cell subset sorted from them (not recorded which). These receptors all stem from an adult woman who had mild COVID-19 (a few samples of this study predate the infection). Cell type and time point are not known.

V gene TRBV24-1 combines with J gene TRBJ2-3, with 9 bases fitting TRBD2. The junction had 22 bases not matched to a gene; V was cut back by 4 bases and J by 6 bases. The CDR3 covers 20 residues. The germline V gene has CDR1 KGHDR and CDR2 SFDVKD. This chain's CDR3 is CATSDPNERLAGQRRDTQYF. The DNA of the CDR3 is TGTGCCACCAGTGACCCGAACGAGAGGCTAGCGGGACAACGACGGGATACGCAGTATTTT.

The chain carries TRBV11-2 and TRBJ2-2; D gene uncertain. CDR3 length equals 17 residues. Germline V CDR1 and CDR2: SGHAT, FQNNGV. V lost 6 bases to trimming and J lost 0 bases, with 17 bases between them. This CDR3 reads CASRSQRQLTNTGELFF. CDR3 in DNA: TGTGCCAGCAGATCGCAACGGCAGTTGACGAACACCGGGGAGCTGTTTTTT.

This clonotype was seen more than once but under ten times. The rearrangement joins TRBV5-1 to TRBJ1-1; D uncertain. The V gene lost 0 bases and the J gene lost 3 bases, with 15 bases spanning the gap. CDR3 length: 16 amino acids. From germline, CDR1 is SGHRS and CDR2 YFSETQ. In DNA form, the CDR3 reads TGCGCCAGCAGCTTGGCCTCCCTGATGAGGGACACTGAAGCTTTCTTT. Its translation is CASSLASLMRDTEAFF.

This clonotype was counted only a few times. The CDR3 DNA is TGTGCCAGCAGGGGCCGGGACAGCTACGAGCAGTACTTC. Its translation is CASRGRDSYEQYF. The V and J genes are TRBV2 and TRBJ2-7, with 7 bases aligning to TRBD1. Trimming removed 6 bases from V and 3 bases from J; junction bases left unmatched: 5. The CDR3 length is 13 residues. Germline CDR1 SNHLY, CDR2 FYNNEI.

V is TRBV6-6 and J is TRBJ2-3, with a possible D match to TRBD1 (5 bases). The ends were cut back, 0 bases at V and 0 bases at J, with 13 bases in the middle. This CDR3 spans 17 amino acids. Germline V gives CDR1 MNHNY, CDR2 SVGAGI (reference sequence). The CDR3 coding sequence is TGTGCCAGCAGTTACTCGAGTCAGGGCGCGAGCACAGATACGCAGTATTTT. Its protein is CASSYSSQGASTDTQYF.

The CDR3 region is CASSITSGRETQYF. CDR3 coding DNA: TGTGCCAGTAGTATAACCAGCGGGAGAGAGACCCAGTACTTC. The chain couples TRBV19 to TRBJ2-5; 8 nucleotides match TRBD2. The CDR3 is 14 amino acids. Germline V gives CDR1 LNHDA, CDR2 SQIVND (reference sequence). Germline trimming cut 2 bases from V and 4 bases from J; bases unmatched to any gene: 3.

This clonotype was picked up a small number of times. J is TRBJ2-5 and V is TRBV7-7, with 7 nucleotides matching TRBD1. Germline CDR1 and CDR2: SSHAT and FNYEAQ (reference sequence). The J segment lost 2 bases and the V segment lost 2 bases, leaving 5 bases of the junction unmatched. This CDR3 spans 15 amino acids. The CDR3: CASSLNRGSQETQYF. The CDR3 DNA reads TGTGCCAGCAGCTTAAACAGGGGAAGTCAAGAGACCCAGTACTTC. The full variable domain, its missing parts supplied by reference TRBV7-7 and TRBJ2-5, is GAGVSQSPRYKVTKRGQDVTLRCDPISSHATLYWYQQALGQGPEFLTYFNYEAQPDKSGLPSDRFSAERPEGSISTLTIQRTEQRDSAMYRCASSLNRGSQETQYFGPGTRLLVL.

V usage is TRBV5-1 and J usage is TRBJ2-1, with 8 bases fitting TRBD1. This CDR3 comprises 15 residues. Germline V CDR1 and CDR2: SGHRS, YFSETQ. V lost 2 bases, J lost 4 bases, and 5 bases stayed unmatched. CDR3 in DNA: TGCGCCAGCAGCTTCGAGACAGGGGCTTACAATGAGCAGTTCTTC. It yields the protein CASSFETGAYNEQFF.

A few counts support this clonotype. The chain uses TRBV5-1 and TRBJ2-3, with TRBD2 as a possible D gene (6 bases). Germline loops: CDR1 SGHRS, CDR2 YFSETQ. This CDR3 is built from 15 residues. Trimming took 0 bases from V and 6 from J, leaving 14 bases between them. The CDR3 loop is CASSLGGGDHDTQYF. In DNA, the CDR3 is TGCGCCAGCAGCTTGGGGGGAGGAGACCATGATACGCAGTATTTT.

The V call is TRBV4-1, the J call TRBJ2-1, with 9 bases aligning to TRBD2. The CDR3 sequence is 15 residues long. Germline CDR1 MGHRA, CDR2 YSYEKL. Trimming took 4 bases from V and 9 from J; bases not matched to a gene: 10. In DNA, the CDR3 is TGCGCCAGCAGCCCCCGGGGCGGGGGGGCCGGTGAGCAGTTCTTC. This encodes CASSPRGGGAGEQFF.

This chain uses TRBV7-9 with TRBJ2-1; 8 positions match TRBD2. The CDR3 runs 15 residues. Trimming at V came to 4 bases and at J to 4 bases, leaving 6 bases not matched to a gene. Per germline, CDR1 SEHNR and CDR2 FQNEAQ (reference sequence). The CDR3 nucleotides read TGTGCCAGCAGCTCACGGGAGGGCCCATACAATGAGCAGTTCTTC. It codes for CASSSREGPYNEQFF.

This clonotype showed up many times. This rearrangement joins TRBV12-3 or TRBV12-4 to TRBJ1-5; perhaps TRBD1 as D (5 bases). V lost 1 base, J lost 3 bases, and 16 bases lay in between. The CDR3 consists of 17 residues. The CDR3 bases are TGTGCCAGCAGTTTAGGAGGGACCCAAAGGTACAATCAGCCCCAGCATTTT. It yields the protein CASSLGGTQRYNQPQHF.

This clonotype has just a few counts. Its ends do not fully match the called genes, so a read error is possible. The chain recombines TRBV6-5 with TRBJ1-1; TRBD1 agrees at 9 bases. This CDR3 is 14 amino acids long. Germline V CDR1 and CDR2: MNHEY, SVGAGI. CDR3 loop: CASKGDRENSEAFF. The CDR3 coding sequence is TGTGCCAGCAAGGGGGACAGGGAGAACTCTGAAGCTTTCTTT.

The chain recombines TRBV7-2 with TRBJ2-2, with a tentative D call TRBD2 (5 bases). The V end lost 1 base, the J end lost 7 bases, and 13 bases lay between the germline ends. Germline-derived CDR1 and CDR2 are SGHTA and FQGNSA. The CDR3 is made up of 15 amino acids. The CDR3 DNA reads TGTGCCAGCAGCTTAGTCGGGGTTGGAAACGGGGAGCTGTTTTTT. Its protein is CASSLVGVGNGELFF.

V gene TRBV24-1 combines with J gene TRBJ2-3, with 9 bases lining up with TRBD1. CDR3 length equals 16 residues. Germline V CDR1 and CDR2: KGHDR, SFDVKD. V lost 3 bases to trimming and J lost 5 bases; unmatched junction nucleotides: 8. CDR3 residues: CATSDPGQGKEDTQYF. The CDR3 DNA sequence: TGTGCCACCAGTGATCCAGGACAGGGGAAAGAAGATACGCAGTATTTT.

This rearrangement joins TRBV29-1 to TRBJ2-7; TRBD1 matches 12 bases. Trimming at V came to 6 bases and at J to 2 bases, leaving 5 bases not matched to a gene. The CDR3 has 14 amino acids. CDR1 and CDR2 from the germline V gene are SQVTM and ANQGSEA. In nucleotides, the CDR3 is TGCAGCGTCGTAGGGACAGGGGGCACCTACGAGCAGTACTTC. It translates to CSVVGTGGTYEQYF.

This clonotype was observed a few times. The chain carries TRBV5-1 and TRBJ2-1, with D unresolved. Trimming stripped 6 bases from V and 8 bases from J, with 12 bases between. Germline V gene lookup returns CDR1 SGHRS and CDR2 YFSETQ. The CDR3 loop spans 12 amino acids. CDR3 bases: TGCGCCAGCACGACGCCGTGGGATGAGCAGTTCTTC. This codes for CASTTPWDEQFF.

The genes are TRBV12-3 or TRBV12-4 and TRBJ1-1; no firm D call. This CDR3 has 12 amino acids. Trimming pared 6 bases from V and 7 bases from J, leaving 12 bases between. The CDR3 protein is CASRSDRLEAFF. The CDR3 coding sequence is TGTGCCAGCAGGTCGGACCGCCTTGAAGCTTTCTTT.

V usage is TRBV5-6 and J usage is TRBJ2-5; 7 nucleotides align to TRBD2. Germline loops: CDR1 SGHDT, CDR2 YYEEEE. V gave up 4 bases and J gave up 4 bases; unmatched junction bases: 7. The CDR3 sequence is 14 residues long. The CDR3 DNA sequence: TGTGCCAGCAGCGCCGGGACTACCCCAGAGACCCAGTACTTC. Its translation is CASSAGTTPETQYF.

The V and J genes are TRBV5-1 and TRBJ1-4; 8 bases agree with TRBD1. There are 14 residues in the CDR3. Germline loops: CDR1 SGHRS, CDR2 YFSETQ. V was clipped by 2 bases and J by 5 bases; unmatched bases: 2. The CDR3 DNA reads as TGCGCCAGCAGCTTTGGACAGGGCAATGAAAAACTGTTTTTT. Its translation: CASSFGQGNEKLFF. The whole variable domain, filled in from reference TRBV5-1 and TRBJ1-4, reads KAGVTQTPRYLIKTRGQQVTLSCSPISGHRSVSWYQQTPGQGLQFLFEYFSETQRNKGNFPGRFSGRQFSNSRSEMNVSTLELGDSALYLCASSFGQGNEKLFFGSGTQLSVL.

The rearrangement links TRBV4-1 to TRBJ2-1; no clear D gene. Germline loops: CDR1 MGHRA, CDR2 YSYEKL. The CDR3 has 15 residues. V lost 1 base, J lost 8 bases, and 15 bases lay in between. The CDR3 nucleotides are TGCGCCAGCAGCCAAGTTTTCTGTTGCGGCGATGAGCAGTTCTTC. It encodes CASSQVFCCGDEQFF.